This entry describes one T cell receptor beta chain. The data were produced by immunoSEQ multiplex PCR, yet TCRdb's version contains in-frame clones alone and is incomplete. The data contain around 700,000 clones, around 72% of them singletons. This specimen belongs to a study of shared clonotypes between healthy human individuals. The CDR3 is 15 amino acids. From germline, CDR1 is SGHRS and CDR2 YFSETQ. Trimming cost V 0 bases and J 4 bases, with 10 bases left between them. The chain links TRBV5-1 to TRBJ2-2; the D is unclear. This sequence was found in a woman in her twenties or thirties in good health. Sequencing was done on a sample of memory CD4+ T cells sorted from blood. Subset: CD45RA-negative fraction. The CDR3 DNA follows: TGCGCCAGCAGCTTGGCGGCGGTGCTCACCGGGGAGCTGTTTTTT. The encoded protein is CASSLAAVLTGELFF.